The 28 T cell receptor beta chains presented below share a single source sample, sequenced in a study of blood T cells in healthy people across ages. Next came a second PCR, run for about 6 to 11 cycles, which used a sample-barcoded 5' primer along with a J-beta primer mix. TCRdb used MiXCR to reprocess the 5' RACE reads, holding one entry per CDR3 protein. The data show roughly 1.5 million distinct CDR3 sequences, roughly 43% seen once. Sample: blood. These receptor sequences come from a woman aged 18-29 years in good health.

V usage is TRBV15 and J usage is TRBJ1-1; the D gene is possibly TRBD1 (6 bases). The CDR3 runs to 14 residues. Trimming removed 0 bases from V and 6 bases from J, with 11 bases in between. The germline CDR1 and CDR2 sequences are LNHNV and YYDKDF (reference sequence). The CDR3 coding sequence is TGTGCCACCAGCAGAGATCCAGGGGACGCTGAAGCTTTCTTT. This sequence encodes CATSRDPGDAEAFF.

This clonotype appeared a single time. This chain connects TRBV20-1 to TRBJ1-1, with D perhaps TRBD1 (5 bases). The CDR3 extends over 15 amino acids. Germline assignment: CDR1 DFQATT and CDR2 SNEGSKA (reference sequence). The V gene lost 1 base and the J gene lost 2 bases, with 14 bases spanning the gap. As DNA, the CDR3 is TGCAGTGCTAGAGGGGGACTCAACTATAACACTGAAGCTTTCTTT. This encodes CSARGGLNYNTEAFF.

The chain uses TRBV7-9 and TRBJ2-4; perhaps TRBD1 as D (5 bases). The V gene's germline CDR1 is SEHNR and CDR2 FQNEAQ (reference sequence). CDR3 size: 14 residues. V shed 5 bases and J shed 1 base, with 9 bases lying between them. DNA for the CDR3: TGTGCCAGCAGCCTGACAGTGGCCAAAAACATTCAGTACTTC. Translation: CASSLTVAKNIQYF. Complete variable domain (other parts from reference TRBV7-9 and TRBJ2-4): DTGVSQNPRHKITKRGQNVTFRCDPISEHNRLYWYRQTLGQGPEFLTYFQNEAQLEKSRLLSDRFSAERPKGSFSTLEIQRTEQGDSAMYLCASSLTVAKNIQYFGAGTRLSVL.

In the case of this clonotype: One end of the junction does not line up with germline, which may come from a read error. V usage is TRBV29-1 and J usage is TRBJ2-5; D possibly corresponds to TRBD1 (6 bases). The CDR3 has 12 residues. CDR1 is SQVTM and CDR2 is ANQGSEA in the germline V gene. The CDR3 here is CGVVGGQETQYF. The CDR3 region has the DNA TGCGGCGTTGTAGGGGGACAAGAGACCCAGTACTTC.

The CDR3 region has the DNA TGTGCCAGCTCACCAGGCCCGCCTAATGAAAAACTGTTTTTT. Translated: CASSPGPPNEKLFF. This chain connects TRBV18 to TRBJ1-4; D gene uncertain. The CDR3 runs 14 residues. V lost 2 bases and J lost 3, with 7 bases in between. Per germline, CDR1 KGHSH and CDR2 LQKENI.

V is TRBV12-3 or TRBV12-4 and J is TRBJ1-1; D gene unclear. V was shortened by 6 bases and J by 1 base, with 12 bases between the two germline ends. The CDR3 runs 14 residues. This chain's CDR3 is CASRAGVTNTEAFF. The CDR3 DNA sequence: TGTGCCAGCAGGGCCGGAGTGACGAACACTGAAGCTTTCTTT.

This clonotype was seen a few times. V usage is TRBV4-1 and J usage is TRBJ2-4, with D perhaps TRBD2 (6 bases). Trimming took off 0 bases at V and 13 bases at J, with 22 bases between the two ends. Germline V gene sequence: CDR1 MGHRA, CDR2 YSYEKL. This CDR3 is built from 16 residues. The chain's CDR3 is CASSQDLRGSYNEQYF. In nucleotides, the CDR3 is TGCGCCAGCAGCCAAGACTTACGGGGGTCCTACAATGAGCAGTACTTC.

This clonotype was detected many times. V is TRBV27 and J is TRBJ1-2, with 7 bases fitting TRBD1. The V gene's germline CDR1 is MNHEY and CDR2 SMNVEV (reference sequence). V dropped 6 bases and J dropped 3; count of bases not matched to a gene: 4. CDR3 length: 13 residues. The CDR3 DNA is TGTGCCAGCAGGACAGGGACTGACTATGGCTACACCTTC. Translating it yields CASRTGTDYGYTF.

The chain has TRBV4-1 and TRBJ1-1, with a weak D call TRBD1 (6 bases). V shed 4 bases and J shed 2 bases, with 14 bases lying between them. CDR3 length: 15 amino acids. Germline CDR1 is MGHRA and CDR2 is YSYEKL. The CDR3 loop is CASSPTGTSNTEAFF. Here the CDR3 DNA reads TGCGCCAGCAGCCCAACGGGGACATCAAACACTGAAGCTTTCTTT.

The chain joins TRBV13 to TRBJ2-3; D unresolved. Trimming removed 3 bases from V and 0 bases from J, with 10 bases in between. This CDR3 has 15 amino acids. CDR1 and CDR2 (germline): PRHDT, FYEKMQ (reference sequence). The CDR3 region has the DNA TGTGCCAGCAGCTTGCAGGCAGGTAGCACAGATACGCAGTATTTT. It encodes CASSLQAGSTDTQYF.

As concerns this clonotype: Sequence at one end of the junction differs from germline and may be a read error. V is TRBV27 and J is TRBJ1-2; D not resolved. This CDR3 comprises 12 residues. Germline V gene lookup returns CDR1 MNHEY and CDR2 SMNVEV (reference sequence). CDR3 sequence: CASSSGLDGHTF. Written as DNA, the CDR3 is TGTGCCAGCAGTTCAGGTCTGGATGGCCACACCTTC.

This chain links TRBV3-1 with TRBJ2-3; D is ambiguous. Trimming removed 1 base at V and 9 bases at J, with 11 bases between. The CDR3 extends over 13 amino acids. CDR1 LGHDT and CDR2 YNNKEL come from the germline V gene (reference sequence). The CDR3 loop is CASSQVVAGTQYF. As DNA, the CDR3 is TGTGCCAGCAGCCAAGTGGTAGCTGGGACGCAGTATTTT.

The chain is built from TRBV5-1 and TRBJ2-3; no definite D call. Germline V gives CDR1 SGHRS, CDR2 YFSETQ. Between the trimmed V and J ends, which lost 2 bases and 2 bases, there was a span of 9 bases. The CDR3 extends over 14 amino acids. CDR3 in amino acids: CASSFEQPTDTQYF. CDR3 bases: TGCGCCAGCAGCTTCGAACAACCCACAGATACGCAGTATTTT.

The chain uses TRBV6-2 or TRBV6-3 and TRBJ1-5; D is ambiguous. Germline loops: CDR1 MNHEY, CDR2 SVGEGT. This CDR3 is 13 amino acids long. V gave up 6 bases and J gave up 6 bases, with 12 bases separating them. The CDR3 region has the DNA TGTGCCAGCAGACGTAATGCGTTTCAGCCCCAGCATTTT. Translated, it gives CASRRNAFQPQHF.

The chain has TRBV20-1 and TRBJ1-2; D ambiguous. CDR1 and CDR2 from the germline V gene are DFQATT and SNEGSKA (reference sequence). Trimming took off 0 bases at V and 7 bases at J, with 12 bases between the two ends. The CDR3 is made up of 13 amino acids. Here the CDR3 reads CSARDRQVAGYTF. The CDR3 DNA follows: TGCAGTGCTAGAGATCGTCAGGTGGCTGGCTACACCTTC.

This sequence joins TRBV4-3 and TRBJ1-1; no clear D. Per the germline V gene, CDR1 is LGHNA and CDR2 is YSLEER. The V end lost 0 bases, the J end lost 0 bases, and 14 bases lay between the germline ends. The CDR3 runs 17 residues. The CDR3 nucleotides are TGCGCCAGCAGCCAAGAGAACGCACGCTTCATGAACACTGAAGCTTTCTTT. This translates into CASSQENARFMNTEAFF.

The CDR3 reads CASSKDLRWKGTEAFF. In nucleotides, the CDR3 is TGTGCCAGCAGCAAAGACCTACGTTGGAAGGGCACTGAAGCTTTCTTT. This chain uses TRBV21-1 with TRBJ1-1. TRBV21-1 is a listed pseudogene. The CDR3 loop spans 16 amino acids.

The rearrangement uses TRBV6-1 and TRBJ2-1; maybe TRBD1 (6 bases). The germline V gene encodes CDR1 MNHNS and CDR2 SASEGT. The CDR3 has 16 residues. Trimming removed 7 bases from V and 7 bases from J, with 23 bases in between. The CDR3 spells CASIKKGVLGTNEQFF. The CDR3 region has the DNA TGTGCCAGCATCAAAAAGGGAGTCTTAGGGACAAATGAGCAGTTCTTC.

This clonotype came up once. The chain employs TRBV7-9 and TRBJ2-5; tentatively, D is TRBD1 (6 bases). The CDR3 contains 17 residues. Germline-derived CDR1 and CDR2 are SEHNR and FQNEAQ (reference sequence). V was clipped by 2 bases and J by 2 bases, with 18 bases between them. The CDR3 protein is CASSLPQQGFEQETQYF. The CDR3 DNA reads TGTGCCAGCAGCTTACCTCAACAGGGATTTGAGCAAGAGACCCAGTACTTC.

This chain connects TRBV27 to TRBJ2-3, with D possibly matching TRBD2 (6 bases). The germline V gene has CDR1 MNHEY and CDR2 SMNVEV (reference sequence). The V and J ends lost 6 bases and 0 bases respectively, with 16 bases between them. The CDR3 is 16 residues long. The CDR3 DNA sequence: TGTGCCAGCAGCCCGATAGTGAGCGGGAGCACAGATACGCAGTATTTT. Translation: CASSPIVSGSTDTQYF.

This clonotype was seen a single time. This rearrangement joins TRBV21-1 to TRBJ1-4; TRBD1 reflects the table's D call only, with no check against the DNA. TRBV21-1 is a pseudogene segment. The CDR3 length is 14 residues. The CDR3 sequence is CASSNWTGILKLFF. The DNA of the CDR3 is TGTGCCAGCAGCAACTGGACAGGGATACTTAAACTGTTTTTT.

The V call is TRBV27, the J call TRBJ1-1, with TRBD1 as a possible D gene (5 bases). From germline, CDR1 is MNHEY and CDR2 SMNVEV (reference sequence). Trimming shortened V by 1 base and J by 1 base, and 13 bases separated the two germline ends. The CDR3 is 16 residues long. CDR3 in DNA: TGTGCCAGCAGTTTATTGACGGACAACAAGAACACTGAAGCTTTCTTT. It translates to CASSLLTDNKNTEAFF.

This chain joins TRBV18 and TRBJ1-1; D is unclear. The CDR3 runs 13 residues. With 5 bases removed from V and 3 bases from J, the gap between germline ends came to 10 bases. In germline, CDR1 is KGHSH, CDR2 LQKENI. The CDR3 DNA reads TGTGCCAGCTCAACGCCGACTGACACTGAAGCTTTCTTT. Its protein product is CASSTPTDTEAFF.

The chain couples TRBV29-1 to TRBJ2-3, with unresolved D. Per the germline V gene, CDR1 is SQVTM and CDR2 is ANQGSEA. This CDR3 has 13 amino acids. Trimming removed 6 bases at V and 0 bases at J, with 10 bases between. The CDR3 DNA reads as TGCAGCGTGGCCTATACTAGCACAGATACGCAGTATTTT. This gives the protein CSVAYTSTDTQYF.

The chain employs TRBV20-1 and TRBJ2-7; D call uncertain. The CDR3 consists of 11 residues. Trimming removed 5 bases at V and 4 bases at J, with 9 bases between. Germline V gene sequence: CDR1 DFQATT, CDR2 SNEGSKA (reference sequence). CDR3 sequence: CSAYGRYEQYF. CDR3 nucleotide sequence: TGCAGTGCTTATGGGCGTTACGAGCAGTACTTC.

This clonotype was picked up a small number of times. Here the CDR3 DNA reads TGCAGTGCTAGCAGGGGGTGGCTGGCCACTGAAGCTTTCTTT. Translated: CSASRGWLATEAFF. V is TRBV20-1 and J is TRBJ1-1; TRBD1 agrees at 7 bases. The germline V gene has CDR1 DFQATT and CDR2 SNEGSKA (reference sequence). The ends lost 3 bases at V and 4 bases at J; junction bases unmatched: 8. The CDR3 consists of 14 residues.

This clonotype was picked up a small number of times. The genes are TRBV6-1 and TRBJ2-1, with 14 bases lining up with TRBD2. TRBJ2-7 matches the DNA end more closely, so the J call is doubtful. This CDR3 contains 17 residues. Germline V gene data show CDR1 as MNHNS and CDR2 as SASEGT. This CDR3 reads CASSRLAGGSSYNEQYF. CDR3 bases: TGTGCCAGCAGTCGACTAGCGGGGGGGAGCTCCTACAATGAGCAGTACTTC.

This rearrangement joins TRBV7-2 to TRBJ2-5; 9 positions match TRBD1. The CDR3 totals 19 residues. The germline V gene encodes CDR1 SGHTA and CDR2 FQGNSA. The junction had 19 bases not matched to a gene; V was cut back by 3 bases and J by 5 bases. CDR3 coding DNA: TGTGCCAGCAGCTTCTCCGGGACAGGGTTTTTCGGCCGAATGGAGACCCAGTACTTC. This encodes CASSFSGTGFFGRMETQYF.